The 20 T cell receptor beta chains below were found in one sample sequenced in a study of blood T cell repertoires in COVID-19. Only in-frame clones appear in the TCRdb table, and some are missing; sequencing was by immunoSEQ multiplex PCR. The sample has some 180,000 clones, less than 85% seen once. Sequenced sample: PBMCs or T cells enriched from blood (not recorded which). These receptors all stem from a woman aged 55-69 years with acute COVID-19.

This clone is a singleton in its sample. The genes are TRBV6-2 or TRBV6-3 and TRBJ2-7; 8 bases agree with TRBD2. V lost 5 bases and J lost 0; bases outside the gene matches: 6. Germline V gene lookup returns CDR1 MNHEY and CDR2 SVGEGT. The CDR3 spans 15 residues. The CDR3 sequence: CASSPTSGFSYEQYF. The CDR3 nucleotides are TGTGCCAGCAGTCCCACTAGCGGCTTCTCCTACGAGCAGTACTTC.

The chain combines TRBV5-4 with TRBJ2-5; perhaps TRBD1 as D (5 bases). The V end was cut by 3 bases, the J end by 5 bases, with 8 bases between. Looked up from germline, CDR1 is SGHNT and CDR2 is YYREEE (reference sequence). The CDR3 is 12 residues long. CDR3 bases: TGTGCCAGCAGCTGGGGCGATGAGACCCAGTACTTC. It specifies CASSWGDETQYF.

CDR3 sequence (DNA): TGTGCCAGCAGCCAGGGGGCGCAGAATGAGCAGTTCTTC. As protein: CASSQGAQNEQFF. This chain connects TRBV3-1 (or the pseudogene TRBV3-2) to TRBJ2-1; D is possibly TRBD1 (6 bases). Germline V gene lookup returns CDR1 LGHDT and CDR2 YNNKEL (reference sequence). CDR3 size: 13 residues. Trimming took off 3 bases at V and 7 bases at J, with 10 bases between the two ends.

The V gene is TRBV25-1, the J gene TRBJ1-1; D gene uncertain. The germline CDR1 and CDR2 sequences are MGHDK and SYGVNS. The CDR3 covers 14 residues. Trimming cost V 1 base and J 3 bases, with 9 bases left between them. CDR3 in DNA: TGTGCCAGCAGTGAATCCCTTCGGGACACTGAAGCTTTCTTT. This gives the protein CASSESLRDTEAFF. Filled out from reference TRBV25-1 and TRBJ1-1, the complete variable domain reads EADIYQTPRYLVIGTGKKITLECSQTMGHDKMYWYQQDPGMELHLIHYSYGVNSTEKGDLSSESTVSRIRTEHFPLTLESARPSHTSQYLCASSESLRDTEAFFGQGTRLTVV.

This clone was seen a few times. This sequence joins TRBV10-3 and TRBJ1-3, with D possibly being TRBD1 (6 bases). There are 13 residues in the CDR3. V dropped 10 bases and J dropped 0 bases, with 10 bases sitting between them. Germline-derived CDR1 and CDR2 are ENHRY and SYGVKD. The CDR3 sequence is CASSTGSGNTIYF. CDR3 sequence (DNA): TGTGCCAGTTCGACAGGCTCTGGAAACACCATATATTTT.

This clone was counted a single time. The chain is built from TRBV12-5 and TRBJ2-3; D perhaps matches TRBD2 (5 bases). The V end lost 6 bases, the J end lost 6 bases, and 10 bases lay between the germline ends. Germline CDR1 LGHNT, CDR2 FRNRAP. This CDR3 has 12 amino acids. The chain's CDR3 is CASGGSLDTQYF. CDR3 DNA sequence: TGTGCTAGTGGGGGGAGCTTGGATACGCAGTATTTT.

This clone came up many times. The DNA of the CDR3 is TGTGCCAGCAGCCCTAATGGGGGGTCAGAGACCCAGTACTTC. It encodes CASSPNGGSETQYF. The gene calls are TRBV7-2 and TRBJ2-5, with D perhaps matching TRBD2 (6 bases). Germline V lookup: CDR1 SGHTA, CDR2 FQGNSA. The CDR3 has 14 amino acids. Between the trimmed V and J ends, which lost 5 bases and 4 bases, there was a span of 14 bases.

The chain couples TRBV19 to TRBJ1-1, with D perhaps TRBD1 (5 bases). The V end was cut by 8 bases, the J end by 5 bases, with 18 bases between. The germline gives CDR1 LNHDA, CDR2 SQIVND (reference sequence). The CDR3 totals 14 residues. The CDR3 coding sequence is TGTGCCAGTGGTCGACAGACCTTGGGGACTGAAGCTTTCTTT. Its translation is CASGRQTLGTEAFF.

The rearrangement joins TRBV27 to TRBJ2-5, with 9 bases fitting TRBD2. Trimming at V came to 5 bases and at J to 1 base, leaving 11 bases not matched to a gene. Germline CDR1 reads MNHEY; CDR2 reads SMNVEV (reference sequence). The CDR3 is 17 amino acids. The DNA of the CDR3 is TGTGCCAGCAGTACGCGGAGGGGCGGGGGGGCCCAAGAGACCCAGTACTTC. It specifies CASSTRRGGGAQETQYF.

This clone came up a few times. CDR3 DNA sequence: TGCGCCAGCAGCCGCTTGGAGGAGAGTAGTCCAGCTTTCTTT. It yields the protein CASSRLEESSPAFF. V gene TRBV5-1 combines with J gene TRBJ1-1; D remains unclear. The CDR3 is 14 residues long. The germline V gene encodes CDR1 SGHRS and CDR2 YFSETQ. Between the trimmed V and J ends, which lost 4 bases and 10 bases, there was a span of 20 bases.

This clone was counted at least ten times. This chain connects TRBV10-1 to TRBJ2-1, with TRBD2 matching over 7 bases. CDR3 length: 14 amino acids. In germline, CDR1 is WNHNN, CDR2 SYGVQD (reference sequence). V was clipped by 6 bases and J by 7 bases; unmatched bases: 9. CDR3 in DNA: TGCGCCAGCAGCCAGGGAGGGCCCAGGAATGAGCAGTTCTTC. This translates into CASSQGGPRNEQFF.

The chain joins TRBV27 to TRBJ2-7; 7 bases align to TRBD1. The V gene end was trimmed by 5 bases and the J gene end by 3 bases; junction bases not matched to a gene: 7. This CDR3 has 14 residues. CDR1 is MNHEY, CDR2 SMNVEV, per germline (reference sequence). The CDR3 DNA reads as TGTGCCAGCAGTCCGAATAGGGACAGCTACGAGCAGTACTTC. This gives the protein CASSPNRDSYEQYF.

This chain connects TRBV10-1 to TRBJ2-1, with TRBD2 identical over 11 bases. Trimming cost V 6 bases and J 4 bases; bases outside gene matches: 14. The CDR3 is 18 residues long. The V gene's germline CDR1 is WNHNN and CDR2 SYGVQD (reference sequence). The CDR3 sequence is CASRFFRLAGGLYNEQFF. The CDR3 DNA sequence: TGCGCCAGCAGATTCTTTCGGCTAGCGGGAGGACTATACAATGAGCAGTTCTTC.

This chain links TRBV12-3 or TRBV12-4 with TRBJ1-1, with D unresolved. CDR3 length: 11 residues. V was cut by 5 bases and J by 7 bases, with 8 bases left in between. The CDR3 region is CASSPRGEAFF. The DNA of the CDR3 is TGTGCCAGCAGTCCCCGGGGTGAAGCTTTCTTT.

The V and J genes are TRBV4-3 and TRBJ1-2; D is unclear. V lost 0 bases to trimming and J lost 6 bases, with 17 bases between them. Germline assignment: CDR1 LGHNA and CDR2 YSLEER. This CDR3 has 16 residues. CDR3 sequence reads: CASSQDFALNPDGYTF. The CDR3 DNA reads TGCGCCAGCAGCCAAGATTTCGCGCTAAACCCGGATGGCTACACCTTC.

The V call is TRBV4-1, the J call TRBJ1-6; D is perhaps TRBD1 (5 bases). CDR1 and CDR2 from the germline V gene are MGHRA and YSYEKL. V lost 0 bases and J 9 bases, leaving 9 bases between the germline ends. This CDR3 has 14 residues. Written as DNA, the CDR3 is TGCGCCAGCAGCCAAGATGGCGGGGGTTCACCCCTCCACTTT. It specifies CASSQDGGGSPLHF.

The chain combines TRBV3-1 (or the pseudogene TRBV3-2) with TRBJ2-5; tentatively, D is TRBD2 (7 bases). Germline V gene lookup returns CDR1 LGHDT and CDR2 YNNKEL (reference sequence). The CDR3 spans 13 residues. V was cut by 6 bases and J by 2 bases, with 10 bases left in between. The CDR3 spells CASRQGGQETQYF. For the CDR3, the DNA is TGTGCCAGCAGACAGGGAGGGCAAGAGACCCAGTACTTC.

The J gene is TRBJ1-1, the V gene TRBV3-1 (or the pseudogene TRBV3-2), with D possibly being TRBD1 (5 bases). This CDR3 is 16 amino acids long. CDR1 and CDR2 (germline): LGHDT, YNNKEL (reference sequence). The ends were cut back, 3 bases at V and 2 bases at J, with 16 bases in the middle. In DNA, the CDR3 is TGTGCCAGCAGCCAGGGGCCGACGACCTTAAACACTGAAGCTTTCTTT. Translated, it gives CASSQGPTTLNTEAFF.

The chain carries TRBV27 and TRBJ2-7, with TRBD2 matching 8 bases. Germline trimming cut 3 bases from V and 6 bases from J; bases unmatched to any gene: 4. The germline CDR1 and CDR2 sequences are MNHEY and SMNVEV (reference sequence). The CDR3 totals 13 residues. This CDR3 reads CASSFTSGTEQYV. The DNA of the CDR3 is TGTGCCAGCAGTTTCACTAGCGGCACCGAGCAGTACGTC.

This chain links TRBV6-5 with TRBJ2-1; tentative D call: TRBD2 (5 bases). The CDR3 contains 15 residues. Germline CDR1 reads MNHEY; CDR2 reads SVGAGI. Trimming removed 7 bases at V and 3 bases at J, with 16 bases between. CDR3 coding DNA: TGTGCCAGCATAAAAGCTGGGAGTAACTACAATGAGCAGTTCTTC. Protein: CASIKAGSNYNEQFF.